The sequence of this TCR beta chain was determined in a study of spatial heterogeneity in lung cancer. Study conclusions and caveats: Expanded alpha and beta TCR counts within tumors tracked tumor mutation counts.

Concerning this clonotype: The target antigen is unknown.

Time point here: sample taken at primary tumor resection. V was pared by 2 bases and J by 2 bases, with 17 bases between. This CDR3 has 16 amino acids. Germline lookup yields CDR1 DFQATT and CDR2 SNEGSKA (reference sequence). Via MiXCR, TCRdb re-called the 5' RACE reads, giving one row per CDR3 protein. The repertoire holds about 20,000 distinct CDR3 sequences, with less than 20% as singletons. The sample in question was lung tumor tissue, obtained at surgery. The clonotype originates from a female donor with early-stage non-small cell lung cancer. The V call is TRBV20-1, the J call TRBJ2-3; D not certain. CDR3 DNA: TGCAGTGCTAGACCCACCGGCAAGCTCTTCACAGATACGCAGTATTTT. As protein: CSARPTGKLFTDTQYF.